Listed here are 26 T cell receptor beta chains from one sample, sequenced in a study of blood T cells in healthy people across ages (dated by TCRdb to 2014 to 2015). The receptor library was made with 5' RACE. Sequencer: Illumina HiSeq 2500. A second PCR of about 6 to 12 cycles was performed with a sample-barcoded 5' primer and a J-beta primer mix. TCRdb reanalyzed the raw reads on its own, using fastp at Q25 for trimming and MiXCR for clone calling, and kept in-frame beta chains. For every CDR3 protein sequence, its rows merge into one entry that carries the most common genes and DNA. The sample data list roughly 640,000 distinct CDR3 sequences, and less than 35% of these were observed just once. 15% to 19% of the sample rests with the top ten. Sequencing input: blood. The receptor source for this set is a woman older than 75 in good health.

This chain uses TRBV5-1 with TRBJ1-6; 8 bases agree with TRBD1. Germline lookup yields CDR1 SGHRS and CDR2 YFSETQ. The J segment lost 7 bases and the V segment lost 3 bases, leaving 3 bases of the junction unmatched. The CDR3 has 14 residues. CDR3: CASSSTGENSPLHF. In nucleotides, the CDR3 is TGCGCCAGCAGCTCGACAGGGGAAAATTCACCCCTCCACTTT.

At least ten counts were recorded for this clonotype. The rearrangement links TRBV30 to TRBJ1-2; 7 bases fit TRBD1. Germline V gene data show CDR1 as GTSNPN and CDR2 as SVGIG (reference sequence). The CDR3 extends over 14 amino acids. Losses at the gene ends were 2 bases for V and 4 bases for J; bases not matched to a gene: 7. The DNA of the CDR3 is TGTGCCTGGAGTACAGGGGAGAGGATCTATGGCTACACCTTC. Its protein is CAWSTGERIYGYTF. Drawing the rest from reference TRBV30 and TRBJ1-2, the complete variable domain is SQTIHQWPATLVQPVGSPLSLECTVEGTSNPNLYWYRQAAGRGLQLLFYSVGIGQISSEVPQNLSASRPQDRQFILSSKKLLLSDSGFYLCAWSTGERIYGYTFGSGTRLTVV.

This clonotype has a count of ten or more. The V gene is TRBV25-1, the J gene TRBJ1-4, with 9 bases matching TRBD1. In germline, CDR1 is MGHDK, CDR2 SYGVNS. The CDR3 sequence is 18 residues long. With 6 bases clipped from V and 1 base from J, the junction kept 12 bases outside the gene matches. CDR3 sequence (DNA): TGTGCCAGCAGGGAGAACAGGGGGCTCGGGGGAACTAATGAAAAACTGTTTTTT. Its protein is CASRENRGLGGTNEKLFF.

This clonotype was picked up many times. This chain connects TRBV5-8 to TRBJ2-1, with unresolved D. V lost 4 bases and J 1 base, leaving 12 bases between the germline ends. Germline CDR1 is SGHTS and CDR2 is YDEGEE. The CDR3 runs to 15 residues. The CDR3 DNA reads TGTGCCAGCAGCCCGAGCCCGACATCCTACAATGAGCAGTTCTTC. Its translation is CASSPSPTSYNEQFF.

About this clonotype: A much larger clone differs by one base, so this may be a read error. This chain connects TRBV9 to TRBJ1-4; 7 bases line up with TRBD1. CDR3 length: 16 residues. Germline lookup yields CDR1 SGDLS and CDR2 YYNGEE. The CDR3 sequence: CASSQQGGRANEKPFF. The CDR3, as DNA: TGTGCCAGCAGCCAGCAAGGGGGCAGAGCGAATGAAAAACCGTTTTTT.

This clonotype was seen ten or more times. The rearrangement uses TRBV6-5 and TRBJ1-1; D uncertain. Germline-derived CDR1 and CDR2 are MNHEY and SVGAGI. The CDR3 extends over 11 amino acids. V lost 5 bases and J 4 bases, leaving 5 bases between the germline ends. CDR3 sequence (DNA): TGTGCCAGCAGTGGGAGCACTGAAGCTTTCTTT. Translation gives CASSGSTEAFF.

This clonotype was seen once. A clone one base away is much larger, so this may be a read error. This chain links TRBV5-6 with TRBJ1-5; 8 bases are shared with TRBD1. There are 15 residues in the CDR3. V lost 2 bases to trimming and J lost 3 bases; unmatched junction nucleotides: 4. Germline-derived CDR1 and CDR2 are SGHDT and YYEEEE. CDR3 DNA: TGTGCCAGCAGCTTAGCAGGGGGCTACAATCAGCCCCAGCATTTT. Protein: CASSLAGGYNQPQHF.

The chain carries TRBV30 and TRBJ1-3; D is uncertain. Germline V gene sequence: CDR1 GTSNPN, CDR2 SVGIG (reference sequence). The CDR3 covers 13 residues. With 4 bases removed from V and 0 bases from J, the gap between germline ends came to 7 bases. DNA of the CDR3: TGTGCCTGGAAATTATACTCTGGAAACACCATATATTTT. Its protein product is CAWKLYSGNTIYF.

The gene calls are TRBV29-1 and TRBJ2-1; TRBD1 or TRBD2 may be the D gene (5 bases each). Trimming pared 4 bases from V and 7 bases from J, leaving 14 bases between. CDR1 is SQVTM and CDR2 is ANQGSEA in the germline V gene. CDR3 size: 13 residues. CDR3 nucleotides: TGCAGCGTTGGATGGCGTGAGGGGAATGAGCAGTTCTTC. This translates into CSVGWREGNEQFF.

This chain links TRBV9 with TRBJ1-1; no clear D. Germline CDR1 reads SGDLS; CDR2 reads YYNGEE. Trimming took off 4 bases at V and 3 bases at J, with 19 bases between the two ends. This CDR3 is built from 16 residues. The CDR3 DNA reads as TGTGCCAGCAGCCTCGACGCCGGGTCGAGCTACACTGAAGCTTTCTTT. Its translation is CASSLDAGSSYTEAFF.

This clonotype was seen more than once but under ten times. The chain links TRBV27 to TRBJ1-4, with a possible D match to TRBD1 (5 bases). Germline-derived CDR1 and CDR2 are MNHEY and SMNVEV (reference sequence). The CDR3 is 12 amino acids. The CDR3 loop is CTRQRLNEKLFF. The CDR3 DNA is TGTACCCGACAGAGACTTAATGAAAAACTGTTTTTT.

This clonotype occurred many times. The rearrangement uses TRBV6-6 and TRBJ1-6; TRBD1 aligns across 8 bases. The ends lost 6 bases at V and 3 bases at J; junction bases unmatched: 4. CDR3 size: 15 residues. Germline V gene sequence: CDR1 MNHNY, CDR2 SVGAGI (reference sequence). The CDR3 region is CASRRQGNYNSPLHF. The DNA of the CDR3 is TGTGCCAGCAGGCGACAGGGGAACTATAATTCACCCCTCCACTTT.

The sample holds a few counts of this clonotype. The CDR3 sequence is CASSLASFYGYTF. The DNA of the CDR3 is TGTGCCAGCAGCTTGGCCTCCTTCTATGGCTACACCTTC. V usage is TRBV5-6 and J usage is TRBJ1-2; D is undetermined. Germline CDR1 is SGHDT and CDR2 is YYEEEE. The germline V and J ends were trimmed by 0 bases and 4 bases, with 7 bases remaining between them. The CDR3 runs 13 residues.

V usage is TRBV20-1 and J usage is TRBJ1-1, with 7 bases lining up with TRBD1. From germline, CDR1 is DFQATT and CDR2 SNEGSKA (reference sequence). The CDR3 is 13 residues long. The V segment lost 5 bases and the J segment 1 base; nucleotides outside the gene matches: 4. The CDR3 nucleotides read TGCAGTGCTCTTCAGGGGGGGAACACTGAAGCTTTCTTT. Amino acid sequence: CSALQGGNTEAFF.

This chain uses TRBV7-9 with TRBJ1-3; a weak D match, TRBD1 (5 bases). Germline loops: CDR1 SEHNR, CDR2 FQNEAQ (reference sequence). This CDR3 is built from 17 residues. V was pared by 2 bases and J by 2 bases, with 16 bases between. This CDR3 reads CASSLKRGPGTGNTIYF. The CDR3 bases are TGTGCCAGCAGCTTAAAAAGGGGACCAGGGACTGGAAACACCATATATTTT.

This clonotype was detected ten times or more. The V and J genes are TRBV18 and TRBJ2-3; D gene uncertain. The length of the CDR3 is 15 residues. The V gene lost 1 base and the J gene lost 5 bases, with 13 bases spanning the gap. The V gene's germline CDR1 is KGHSH and CDR2 LQKENI. For the CDR3, the DNA is TGTGCCAGCTCACCACGTGCCGGCGAAGGAGATACGCAGTATTTT. It yields the protein CASSPRAGEGDTQYF.

This clonotype was seen at least ten times. This chain joins TRBV4-2 and TRBJ2-3, with 10 bases aligning to TRBD2. V was pared by 4 bases and J by 5 bases, with 12 bases of the junction left unmatched. CDR1 LGHNA and CDR2 YNFKEQ come from the germline V gene. This CDR3 spans 17 amino acids. CDR3 nucleotide sequence: TGTGCCAGCAGCCCCCAGGGAAGCGGGGGGGCCGGAGATACGCAGTATTTT. Protein product: CASSPQGSGGAGDTQYF.

V and J are TRBV2 and TRBJ2-2; D is tentatively TRBD1 or TRBD2 (7 bases each). V lost 6 bases, J lost 2 bases, and 13 bases lay in between. This CDR3 has 15 amino acids. Germline-derived CDR1 and CDR2 are SNHLY and FYNNEI. CDR3 residues: CASRAGQTNTGELFF. The CDR3 region has the DNA TGTGCCAGCAGAGCGGGACAGACAAACACCGGGGAGCTGTTTTTT.

This clonotype came up a few times. This chain uses TRBV5-1 with TRBJ2-1; a weak D match, TRBD1 (5 bases). V lost 6 bases and J lost 5, with 9 bases in between. Germline V lookup: CDR1 SGHRS, CDR2 YFSETQ. The CDR3 spans 12 residues. The CDR3 sequence: CASKQDNNEQFF. DNA of the CDR3: TGCGCCAGCAAACAGGACAACAATGAGCAGTTCTTC.

This clonotype occurred a few times. The rearrangement links TRBV19 to TRBJ2-2; possible D gene TRBD2, 6 bases. The V gene lost 6 bases and the J gene lost 6 bases, with 11 bases spanning the gap. Germline V lookup: CDR1 LNHDA, CDR2 SQIVND (reference sequence). The CDR3 is made up of 13 amino acids. The CDR3 loop is CASRLGTPGELFF. CDR3 DNA sequence: TGTGCCAGTAGGCTCGGGACTCCCGGGGAGCTGTTTTTT.

This clonotype was observed at least ten times. A single base separates this from a much larger clone, so it may be a read error. The CDR3 region has the DNA TGCAGTGCTAGGGGAACCGGGACTCGGCGGGAGACCCAGTACTTC. Translating gives CSARGTGTRRETQYF. V gene TRBV20-1 combines with J gene TRBJ2-5; tentatively, D is TRBD2 (6 bases). Per the germline V gene, CDR1 is DFQATT and CDR2 is SNEGSKA (reference sequence). The CDR3 runs 15 residues. Trimming took 3 bases from V and 5 from J, leaving 19 bases between them.

This clonotype was seen more than once but under ten times. CDR3 amino acids: CASKSTGGPMNEQFF. The DNA for the CDR3 is TGTGCCAGCAAATCGACAGGAGGCCCGATGAATGAGCAGTTCTTC. The V gene is TRBV2, the J gene TRBJ2-1; tentatively, D is TRBD1 (6 bases). This CDR3 contains 15 residues. Trimming removed 7 bases from V and 7 bases from J, with 20 bases in between. Germline CDR1 is SNHLY and CDR2 is FYNNEI.

This sequence joins TRBV12-3 or TRBV12-4 and TRBJ2-2, with D possibly being TRBD1 (6 bases). The CDR3 extends over 14 amino acids. Trimming removed 8 bases at V and 2 bases at J, with 12 bases between. CDR3 in DNA: TGTGCCAGCCTCCGGGACACTAACACCGGGGAGCTGTTTTTT. Protein product: CASLRDTNTGELFF.

This clonotype was seen a few times. The chain carries TRBV6-1 and TRBJ1-2; a weak D match, TRBD1 (5 bases). The V end was cut by 7 bases, the J end by 8 bases, with 14 bases between. The CDR3 runs 12 residues. The germline V gene encodes CDR1 MNHNS and CDR2 SASEGT. This CDR3 is CASNSGLEGYTF. The CDR3 DNA follows: TGTGCCAGCAATTCAGGGTTGGAAGGCTACACCTTC.

This clonotype was detected only a few times. The J gene is TRBJ2-7, the V gene TRBV20-1, with 8 bases lining up with TRBD1. The germline V gene has CDR1 DFQATT and CDR2 SNEGSKA (reference sequence). After removal of 5 bases from V and 6 bases from J, the junction contained 15 bases not matched to a gene. CDR3 length equals 15 residues. This CDR3 reads CSARKTGGSSGEQYF. For the CDR3, the DNA is TGCAGTGCTCGTAAAACAGGGGGAAGTTCTGGCGAGCAGTACTTC.

V and J are TRBV6-5 and TRBJ1-1, with D perhaps matching TRBD1 (5 bases). Germline assignment: CDR1 MNHEY and CDR2 SVGAGI. CDR3 length: 14 amino acids. The ends were cut back, 2 bases at V and 4 bases at J, with 11 bases in the middle. CDR3: CASSYLDSGTEAFF. The CDR3 coding sequence is TGTGCCAGCAGTTACCTAGACAGCGGCACTGAAGCTTTCTTT.